This TCR beta chain was observed in a study of blood T cell repertoires in COVID-19. About the research overall: COVID-19 samples collected from the United States, Italy and Spain covered acute and convalescent phases. PBMCs, B-cell-depleted T cells, or T cells provided the cDNA or gDNA that made up the material.

Germline V gives CDR1 MDHEN, CDR2 SYDVKM. V shed 5 bases and J shed 7 bases, with 21 bases lying between them. The CDR3 consists of 16 residues. This clone was observed a single time. Authors' processing steps: The assay estimated nucleated cells by amplifying reference gene primers. TCRdb keeps only in-frame clones here, not all; method: immunoSEQ multiplex PCR. The V and J calls and clone size come from that table; D and trimming were worked out from the DNA. Of 90,000 to 120,000 clones listed, 75% to 90% are singletons. The rearrangement uses TRBV28 and TRBJ1-5, with D tentatively TRBD1 (5 bases). This TCR was sampled from a woman older than 75 with acute or convalescent COVID-19. Sequenced: peripheral blood. The CDR3: CASSTSGFPRGQPQHF. As DNA, the CDR3 is TGTGCCAGCAGTACTTCCGGGTTCCCCCGGGGGCAGCCCCAGCATTTT.